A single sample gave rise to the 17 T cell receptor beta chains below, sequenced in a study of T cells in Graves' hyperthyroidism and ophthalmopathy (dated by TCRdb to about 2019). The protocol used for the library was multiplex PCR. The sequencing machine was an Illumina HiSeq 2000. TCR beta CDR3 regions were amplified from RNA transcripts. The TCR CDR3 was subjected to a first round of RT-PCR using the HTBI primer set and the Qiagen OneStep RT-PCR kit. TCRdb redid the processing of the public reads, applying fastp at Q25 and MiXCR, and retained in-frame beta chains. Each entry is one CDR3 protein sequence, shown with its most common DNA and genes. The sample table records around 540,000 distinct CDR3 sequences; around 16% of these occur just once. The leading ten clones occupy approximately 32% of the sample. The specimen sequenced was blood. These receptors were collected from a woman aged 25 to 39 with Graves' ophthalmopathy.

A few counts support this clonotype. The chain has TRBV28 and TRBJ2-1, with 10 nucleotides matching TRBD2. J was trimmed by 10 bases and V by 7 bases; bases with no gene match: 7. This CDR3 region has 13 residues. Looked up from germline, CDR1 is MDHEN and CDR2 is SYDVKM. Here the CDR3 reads CASMVASGREQFF. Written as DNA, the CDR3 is TGTGCCAGCATGGTCGCTAGCGGGAGAGAGCAGTTCTTC.

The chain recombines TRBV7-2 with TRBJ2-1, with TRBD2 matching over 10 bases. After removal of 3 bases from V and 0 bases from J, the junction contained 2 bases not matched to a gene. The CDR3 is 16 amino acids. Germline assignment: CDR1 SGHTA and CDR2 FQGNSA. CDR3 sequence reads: CASSFLAGDSYNEQFF. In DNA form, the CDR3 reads TGTGCCAGCAGCTTTCTAGCGGGAGACTCCTACAATGAGCAGTTCTTC.

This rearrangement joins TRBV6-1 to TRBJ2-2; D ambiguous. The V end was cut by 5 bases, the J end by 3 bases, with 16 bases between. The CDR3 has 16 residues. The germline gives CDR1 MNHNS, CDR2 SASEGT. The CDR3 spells CASSSPMAVYTGELFF. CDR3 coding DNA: TGTGCCAGCAGTTCCCCCATGGCCGTTTACACCGGGGAGCTGTTTTTT.

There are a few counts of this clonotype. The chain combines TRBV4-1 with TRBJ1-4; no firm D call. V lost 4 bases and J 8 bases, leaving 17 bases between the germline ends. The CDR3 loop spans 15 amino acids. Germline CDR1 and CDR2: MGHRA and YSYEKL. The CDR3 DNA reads TGCGCCAGCAGCCCCTGGGGAGGAGGTGGAGAAAAACTGTTTTTT. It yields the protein CASSPWGGGGEKLFF.

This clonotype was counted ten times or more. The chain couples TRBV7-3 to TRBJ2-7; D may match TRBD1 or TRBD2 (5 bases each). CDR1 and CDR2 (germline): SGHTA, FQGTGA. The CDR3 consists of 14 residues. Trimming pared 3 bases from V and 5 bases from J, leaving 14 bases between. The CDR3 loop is CASSLTIGADEQYF. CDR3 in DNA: TGTGCCAGCAGCTTGACGATCGGGGCCGACGAGCAGTACTTC.

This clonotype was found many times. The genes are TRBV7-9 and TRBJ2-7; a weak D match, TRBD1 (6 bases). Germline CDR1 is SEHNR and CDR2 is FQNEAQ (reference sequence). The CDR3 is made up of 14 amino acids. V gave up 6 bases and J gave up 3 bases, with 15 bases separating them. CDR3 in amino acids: CASSKGTGNYEQYF. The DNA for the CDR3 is TGTGCCAGCAGTAAAGGAACAGGGAACTACGAGCAGTACTTC.

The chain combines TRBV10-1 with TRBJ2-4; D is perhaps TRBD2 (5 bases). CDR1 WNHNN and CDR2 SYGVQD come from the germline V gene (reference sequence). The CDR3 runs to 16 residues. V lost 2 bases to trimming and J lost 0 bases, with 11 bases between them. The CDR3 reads CASSESSGLAKNIQYF. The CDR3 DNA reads TGCGCCAGCAGTGAGAGCAGCGGTCTAGCCAAAAACATTCAGTACTTC.

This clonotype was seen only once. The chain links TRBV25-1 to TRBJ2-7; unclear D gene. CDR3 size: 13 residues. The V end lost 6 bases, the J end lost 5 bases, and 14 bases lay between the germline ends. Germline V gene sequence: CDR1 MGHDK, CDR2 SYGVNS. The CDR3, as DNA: TGTGCCAGCAGCCGCATAGGTTTCGACGAGCAGTACTTC. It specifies CASSRIGFDEQYF.

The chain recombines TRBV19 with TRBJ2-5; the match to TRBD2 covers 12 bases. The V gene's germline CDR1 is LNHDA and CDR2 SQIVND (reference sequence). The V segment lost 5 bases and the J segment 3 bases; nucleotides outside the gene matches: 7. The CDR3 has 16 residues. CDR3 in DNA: TGTGCCAGTAGTGTCGGACTAGCGGGACCAGAAGAGACCCAGTACTTC. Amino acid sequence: CASSVGLAGPEETQYF.

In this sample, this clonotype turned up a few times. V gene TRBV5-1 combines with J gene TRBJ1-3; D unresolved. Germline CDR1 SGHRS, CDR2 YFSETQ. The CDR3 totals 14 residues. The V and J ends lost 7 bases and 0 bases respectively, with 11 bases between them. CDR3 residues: CASSKDNSGNTIYF. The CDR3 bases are TGCGCCAGCTCCAAGGATAACTCTGGAAACACCATATATTTT.

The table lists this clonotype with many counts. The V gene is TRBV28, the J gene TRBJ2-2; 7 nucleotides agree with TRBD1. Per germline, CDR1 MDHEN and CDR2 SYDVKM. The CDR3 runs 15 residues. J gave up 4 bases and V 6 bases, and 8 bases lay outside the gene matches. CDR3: CASSPPTGTTGELFF. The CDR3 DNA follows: TGTGCCAGCAGCCCTCCGACAGGGACCACCGGGGAGCTGTTTTTT.

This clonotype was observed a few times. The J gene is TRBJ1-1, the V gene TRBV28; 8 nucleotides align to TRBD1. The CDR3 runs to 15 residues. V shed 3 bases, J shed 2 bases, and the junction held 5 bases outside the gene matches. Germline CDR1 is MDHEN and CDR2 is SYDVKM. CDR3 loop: CASSLWTGINTEAFF. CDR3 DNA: TGTGCCAGCAGTTTGTGGACAGGGATAAACACTGAAGCTTTCTTT.

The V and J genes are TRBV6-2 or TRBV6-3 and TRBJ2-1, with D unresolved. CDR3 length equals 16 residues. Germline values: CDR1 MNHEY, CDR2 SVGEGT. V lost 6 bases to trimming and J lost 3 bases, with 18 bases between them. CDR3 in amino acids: CASSGSGPTIYNEQFF. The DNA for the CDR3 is TGTGCCAGCAGCGGAAGTGGGCCGACAATCTACAATGAGCAGTTCTTC.

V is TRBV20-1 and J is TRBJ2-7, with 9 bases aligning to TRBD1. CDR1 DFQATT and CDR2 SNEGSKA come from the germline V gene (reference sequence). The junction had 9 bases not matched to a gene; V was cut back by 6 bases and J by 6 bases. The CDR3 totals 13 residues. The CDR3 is CSAGTGFKSEQYF. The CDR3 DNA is TGCAGTGCCGGGACAGGGTTTAAGTCCGAGCAGTACTTC.

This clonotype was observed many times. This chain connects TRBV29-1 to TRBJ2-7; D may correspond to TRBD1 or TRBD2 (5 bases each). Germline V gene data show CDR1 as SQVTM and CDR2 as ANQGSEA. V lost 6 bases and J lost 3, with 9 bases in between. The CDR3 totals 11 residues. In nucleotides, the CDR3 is TGCAGCGTACGGGACGTCTACGAGCAGTACTTC. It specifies CSVRDVYEQYF.

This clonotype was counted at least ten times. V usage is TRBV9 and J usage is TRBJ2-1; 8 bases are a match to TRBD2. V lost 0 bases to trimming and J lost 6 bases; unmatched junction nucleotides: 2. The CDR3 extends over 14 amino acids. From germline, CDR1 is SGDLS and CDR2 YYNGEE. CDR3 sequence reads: CASSVAGGSNEQFF. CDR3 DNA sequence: TGTGCCAGCAGCGTAGCGGGAGGGAGCAATGAGCAGTTCTTC. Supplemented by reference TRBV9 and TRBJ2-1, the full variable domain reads DSGVTQTPKHLITATGQRVTLRCSPRSGDLSVYWYQQSLDQGLQFLIQYYNGEERAKGNILERFSAQQFPDLHSELNLSSLELGDSALYFCASSVAGGSNEQFFGPGTRLTVL.

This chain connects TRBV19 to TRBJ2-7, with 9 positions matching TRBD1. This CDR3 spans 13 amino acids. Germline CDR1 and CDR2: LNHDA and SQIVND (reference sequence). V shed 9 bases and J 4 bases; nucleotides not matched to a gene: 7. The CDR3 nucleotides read TGTGCCAGACATTGGGGGACAGGGTACGAGCAGTACTTC. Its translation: CARHWGTGYEQYF.